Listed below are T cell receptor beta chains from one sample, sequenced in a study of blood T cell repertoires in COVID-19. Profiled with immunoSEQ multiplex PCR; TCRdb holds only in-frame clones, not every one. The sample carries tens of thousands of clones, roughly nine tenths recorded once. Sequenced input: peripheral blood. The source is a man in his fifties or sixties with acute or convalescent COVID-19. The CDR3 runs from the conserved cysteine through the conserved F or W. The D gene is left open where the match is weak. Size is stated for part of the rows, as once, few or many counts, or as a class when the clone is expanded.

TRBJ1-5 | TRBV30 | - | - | TGTGCCTGGAGTGGCCAGGCTATCAATCAGCCCCAGCATTTT | CAWSGQAINQPQHF
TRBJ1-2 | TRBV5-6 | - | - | TGTGCCAGCAGCTTTATAGGCGGCGCTAACTATGGCTACACCTTC | CASSFIGGANYGYTF
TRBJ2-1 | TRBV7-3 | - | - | TGTGCCAGCAGCCCCCAGGGGCGGGGGATCTACAATGAGCAGTTCTTC | CASSPQGRGIYNEQFF
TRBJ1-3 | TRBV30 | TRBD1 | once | TGTGCCTGGAGTTACTGGACAGGGCGCTCTGGAAACACCATATATTTT | CAWSYWTGRSGNTIYF
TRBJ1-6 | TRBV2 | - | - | TGTGCCAGCGCCCCGGGTTCACCCCTCCACTTT | CASAPGSPLHF
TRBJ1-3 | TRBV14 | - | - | TGTGCCAGCAGCCAAAATCCGACTAGCTCTGGAAACACCATATATTTT | CASSQNPTSSGNTIYF
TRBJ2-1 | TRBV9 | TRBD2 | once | TGTGCCAGCAGCGTGCTAGCGGGGGCCAATGAGCAGTTCTTC | CASSVLAGANEQFF
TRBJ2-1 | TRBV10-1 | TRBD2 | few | TGCGCCAGCAGTAAGCGGGGGGGCCCGGATGAGCAGTTCTTC | CASSKRGGPDEQFF
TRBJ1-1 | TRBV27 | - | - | TGTGCCAGCACCCCCACGGGGGTAATGAACACTGAAGCTTTCTTT | CASTPTGVMNTEAFF
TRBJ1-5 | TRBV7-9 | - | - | TGTGCCAGCAGCTCCCCCCGGACAGATAGCAATCAGCCCCAGCATTTT | CASSSPRTDSNQPQHF
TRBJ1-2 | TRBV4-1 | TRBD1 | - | TGCGCCAGCAGCCAAGGCCTAAGTAGGGGGCCTTCTTATGGCTACACCTTC | CASSQGLSRGPSYGYTF
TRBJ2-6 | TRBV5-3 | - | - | TGTGCCACCTTGGGAGTGGGTTTTACTGGGGCCAACGTCCTGACTTTC | CATLGVGFTGANVLTF
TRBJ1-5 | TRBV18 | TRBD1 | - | TGTGCCAGCTCATCGACAGGGGAAGGTCAGCCCCAGCATTTT | CASSSTGEGQPQHF
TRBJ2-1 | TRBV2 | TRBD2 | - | TGTGCCACGAACCTAGGGACGGGGGGGGTCTACAATGAGCAGTTCTTC | CATNLGTGGVYNEQFF
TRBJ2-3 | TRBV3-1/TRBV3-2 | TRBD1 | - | TGTGCCAGCAGCCCTTGGACAGGGGGCACAGATACGCAGTATTTT | CASSPWTGGTDTQYF
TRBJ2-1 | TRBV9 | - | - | TGTGCCAGCAGCCCAAGGGGGAGCTCCTACAATGAGCAGTTCTTC | CASSPRGSSYNEQFF
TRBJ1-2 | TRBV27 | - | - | TGTGCCAGCAGCATAACAGGACGCTATGGCTACACCTTC | CASSITGRYGYTF
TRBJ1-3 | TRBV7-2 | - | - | TGTGCCAGCAGCTTATGGGCGACAGGAAAAAACACCATATATTTT | CASSLWATGKNTIYF
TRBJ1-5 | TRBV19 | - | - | TGTGCCAGTAGTATACCCAAACAGCCCGCCCAGCCCCAGCATTTT | CASSIPKQPAQPQHF
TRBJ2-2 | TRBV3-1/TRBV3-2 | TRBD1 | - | TGTGCCAGCAGCCCAAGGGACAGGACCGGGGAGCTGTTTTTT | CASSPRDRTGELFF
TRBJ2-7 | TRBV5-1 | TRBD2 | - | TGCGCCAGCAGCTACGGACTAGCGGATGGATCCGAGCAGTACTTC | CASSYGLADGSEQYF
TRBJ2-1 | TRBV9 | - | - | TGTGCCAGCAGCCCTGACAGGGAGGTGATGTGGAATGAGCAGTTCTTC | CASSPDREVMWNEQFF
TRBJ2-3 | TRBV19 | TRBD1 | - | TGTGCTAGTCGGAGACAAAGGGGGACAGTCACAGATACGCAGTATTTT | CASRRQRGTVTDTQYF
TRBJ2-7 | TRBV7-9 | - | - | TGTGCCAGCAGCCAAACAGGGACCCAAACCTACGAGCAGTACTTC | CASSQTGTQTYEQYF
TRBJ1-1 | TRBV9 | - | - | TGTGCCAGCAGCGTAAACGGGGCGGGGGTCTACCACACTGAAGCTTTCTTT | CASSVNGAGVYHTEAFF
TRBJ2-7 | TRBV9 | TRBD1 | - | TGTGCCAGCAGCCTTGGACAGGCAGCCTACGAGCAGTACTTC | CASSLGQAAYEQYF
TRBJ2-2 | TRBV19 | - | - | TGTGCCAGTAGTATATTTGGGGCCACCGGGGAGCTGTTTTTT | CASSIFGATGELFF
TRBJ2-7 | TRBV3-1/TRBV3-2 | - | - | TGTGCCAGCAGCCAAGTGGCTAGCGTCGGGGAGCAGTACTTC | CASSQVASVGEQYF
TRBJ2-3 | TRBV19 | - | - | TGTGCCAGCAGTGAGCTAGGCACAGATACGCAGTATTTT | CASSELGTDTQYF
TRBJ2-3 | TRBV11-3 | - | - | TGTGCCAGCAGCCCTACGGTCCGCGAAAGCACAGATACGCAGTATTTT | CASSPTVRESTDTQYF
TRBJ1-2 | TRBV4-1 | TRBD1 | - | TGCGCCAGCAGCCAAGAGGGGACAGGGAACGTTGCCTATGGCTACACCTTC | CASSQEGTGNVAYGYTF
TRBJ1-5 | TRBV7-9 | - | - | TGTGCCAGCAGCTTAGGGGCCTCAGGGGTTCAGCCCCAGCATTTT | CASSLGASGVQPQHF
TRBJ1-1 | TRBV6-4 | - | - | TGTGCCAGCAGTCACAGGGAGAACACTGAAGCTTTCTTT | CASSHRENTEAFF
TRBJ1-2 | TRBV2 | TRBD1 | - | TGTGCCAGCAGTGTGCTACAGGGGAGCTATGGCTACACCTTC | CASSVLQGSYGYTF
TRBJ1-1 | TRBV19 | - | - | TGTGCCAGTAGTTTTATGAACACTGAAGCTTTCTTT | CASSFMNTEAFF
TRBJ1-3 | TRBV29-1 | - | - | TGCAGTGTGGGGGCGACCTCTGGAAACACCATATATTTT | CSVGATSGNTIYF
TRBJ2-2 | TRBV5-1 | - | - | TGCGCCAGCAGCTTGGACAGGGCAGGCGGGGAGCTGTTTTTT | CASSLDRAGGELFF
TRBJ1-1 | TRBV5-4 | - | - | TGTGCCAGCAGCTTGATCGCAGGGCCGAACACTGAAGCTTTCTTT | CASSLIAGPNTEAFF
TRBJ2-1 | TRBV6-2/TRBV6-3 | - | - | TGTGCCAGCAGTCGGGGGTTCAATGAGCAGTTCTTC | CASSRGFNEQFF
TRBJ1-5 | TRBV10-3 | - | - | TGTGCCATCAGTGAAGCCCGGACTGGTAGCAATCAGCCCCAGCATTTT | CAISEARTGSNQPQHF
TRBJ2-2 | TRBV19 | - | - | TGTGCCAGTAGTATTGCGCGGGCAGGGGTCGGCGGGGAGCTGTTTTTT | CASSIARAGVGGELFF
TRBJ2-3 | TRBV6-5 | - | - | TGTGCGTCGAAGGTGGCGGTTAGCACAGATACGCAGTATTTT | CASKVAVSTDTQYF
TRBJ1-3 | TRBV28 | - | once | TGTGCCAGCGGGGGGGCAGGACGCTCTGGAAACACCATATATTTT | CASGGAGRSGNTIYF
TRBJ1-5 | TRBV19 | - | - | TGTGCCAGTAGTATAGAGCTAGGTACGGGCAATCAGCCCCAGCATTTT | CASSIELGTGNQPQHF
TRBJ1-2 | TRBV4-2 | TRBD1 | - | TGTGCCAGCAGCCCTTCCACAGGGGGCGTCGGCTACACCTTC | CASSPSTGGVGYTF
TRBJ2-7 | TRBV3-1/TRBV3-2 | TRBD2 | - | TGTGCCAGCAGCCAAGGGACTAGTCCTTCGGAGCAGTACTTC | CASSQGTSPSEQYF
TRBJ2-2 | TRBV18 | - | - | TGTGCCAGCTCACGACAGGCCACCGGGGAGCTGTTTTTT | CASSRQATGELFF
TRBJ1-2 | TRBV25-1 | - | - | TGTGCCAGCACCAAGGGCTCTCAGGGTGGCTACACCTTC | CASTKGSQGGYTF
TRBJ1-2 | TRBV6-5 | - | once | TGTGCCAGCTGGAGGCAGGAAGGCGGCTACACCTTC | CASWRQEGGYTF
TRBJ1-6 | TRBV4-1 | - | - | TGCGCCAGCAGCCAGGCGTTTGAGGGCACTCGGGATTCACCCCTCCACTTT | CASSQAFEGTRDSPLHF
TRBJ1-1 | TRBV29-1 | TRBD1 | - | TGCAGCGTCGTGGGACAGGGGGGCACTGAAGCTTTCTTT | CSVVGQGGTEAFF
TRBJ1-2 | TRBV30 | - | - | TGTGCCTGGAGTAGAGAGGGTGGAGGCTACACCTTC | CAWSREGGGYTF
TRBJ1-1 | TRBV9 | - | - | TGTGCCAGCAGCGTAGCCACAGGGCGGATCACTGAAGCTTTCTTT | CASSVATGRITEAFF
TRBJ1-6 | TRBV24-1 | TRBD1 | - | TGTGCCACCAGTGAAAGGGGGCTGGGGAATTCACCCCTCCACTTT | CATSERGLGNSPLHF
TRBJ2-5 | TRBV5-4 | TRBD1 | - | TGTGCCAGCGCACCCAGGGGGCCCCAAGAGACCCAGTACTTC | CASAPRGPQETQYF
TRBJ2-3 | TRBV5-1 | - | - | TGCGCCAGCAGCTTGGGGGGGACTTGGACTAGCACAGATACGCAGTATTTT | CASSLGGTWTSTDTQYF
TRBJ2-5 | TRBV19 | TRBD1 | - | TGTGCCAGTAGTACGGGGACAGCCAAACTTGGGGAGACCCAGTACTTC | CASSTGTAKLGETQYF
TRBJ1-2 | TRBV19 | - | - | TGTGCCAGTAGTTGGGCAGGGAAGTATGGCTACACCTTC | CASSWAGKYGYTF
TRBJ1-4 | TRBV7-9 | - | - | TGTGCCAGCAGCTTACTAGTAGGAAAACTGTTTTTT | CASSLLVGKLFF